This TCR beta chain was sequenced in a study of CD8+ T cells in alopecia areata. Study-level information: Treatment of the treated patients consisted of oral tofacitinib, 5 to 10 mg twice daily. Whole-study results and caveats: Patients showed less clear TCR sequence sharing than mice, possibly partly because of HLA diversity. Affected lesional scalp, above all in alopecia totalis/universalis, was more clonal than normal scalp.

Regarding this clone: Its antigen remains unidentified.

Treatment described: oral pan-JAK inhibitor, 5-10 mg twice daily. Germline CDR1 is GTSNPN and CDR2 is SVGIG (reference sequence). This CDR3 is 12 amino acids long. Trimming left V 3 bases short and J 4 bases short, with 7 bases between. Extracted RNA was reverse transcribed into cDNA, the sequencing template. Measured with immunoSEQ multiplex PCR; TCRdb has only the in-frame clones, and not every one. This sample carries about 180,000 clones, 53% of them seen once, and the ten largest clones take 10% to 12%. The clonotype comes from a human donor with alopecia areata. The starting material was CD8+ T cells sorted from blood, obtained at week 24, from a patient treated with tofacitinib. The gene calls are TRBV30 and TRBJ1-3; no clear D. CDR3 region: CAWSPTGNTIYF. For the CDR3, the DNA is TGTGCCTGGAGCCCGACCGGAAACACCATATATTTT.